This T cell receptor beta chain came from a study of CD8 T cells in ankylosing spondylitis. Notes on the study in general: Matched ankylosing spondylitis synovial fluid reportedly showed significant enrichment of disease-linked clones. Blood from ankylosing spondylitis patients appeared to carry a characteristic eight-variant TCR beta motif. CD8+ disease-linked clones were present at relatively low frequencies in blood.

Of note for this clonotype: Its target is not known.

The CDR3 totals 14 residues. The V segment lost 0 bases and the J segment 5 bases; nucleotides outside the gene matches: 2. Germline V lookup: CDR1 SGHTA, CDR2 FQGNSA. Each CDR3 protein gets one entry after TCRdb re-called the 5' RACE reads with MiXCR. The data contain a few hundred thousand distinct CDR3 sequences, approximately 20% of them seen just once; the ten biggest clones take up roughly a sixth. This clonotype originated in a male donor with ankylosing spondylitis. The sample comprised blood, either unsorted or a sorted T cell fraction (not recorded which). This chain connects TRBV7-2 to TRBJ2-3; 7 bases match TRBD2. The CDR3 spells CASSLAGGQDTQYF. CDR3 nucleotide sequence: TGTGCCAGCAGCTTAGCGGGAGGGCAAGATACGCAGTATTTT.